This T cell receptor beta chain was identified in a study of Ad26.COV2.S vaccination and SARS-CoV-2 variants. V shed 3 bases, J shed 7 bases, and the junction held 8 bases outside the gene matches. This CDR3 has 14 residues. Germline V gives CDR1 SGHRS, CDR2 YFSETQ. Profiled with immunoSEQ multiplex PCR; TCRdb holds only in-frame clones, not every one. The sample consists of more than 300,000 clones, about 82% of them appearing once. This clone occurred once. As for treatment: 15 to 20 received Ad26.COV2.S at low or high dose, single or two shots; 5 received placebo; per-sample allocation not given. At day 63 after the first vaccine or placebo injection, samples were drawn. A Boston adult aged 18-55 years was the donor.

The receptor was isolated from a person aged 18 to 59 who received the Ad26.COV2.S COVID-19 vaccine or a placebo. The chain joins TRBV5-1 to TRBJ2-3; 7 bases are a match to TRBD1. Here the sequenced sample was peripheral blood, taken in a trial of Ad26.COV2.S vaccine versus placebo. The CDR3: CASSSTGFVYTQYF. The CDR3 DNA reads as TGCGCCAGCAGCTCGACAGGGTTCGTTTATACGCAGTATTTT.